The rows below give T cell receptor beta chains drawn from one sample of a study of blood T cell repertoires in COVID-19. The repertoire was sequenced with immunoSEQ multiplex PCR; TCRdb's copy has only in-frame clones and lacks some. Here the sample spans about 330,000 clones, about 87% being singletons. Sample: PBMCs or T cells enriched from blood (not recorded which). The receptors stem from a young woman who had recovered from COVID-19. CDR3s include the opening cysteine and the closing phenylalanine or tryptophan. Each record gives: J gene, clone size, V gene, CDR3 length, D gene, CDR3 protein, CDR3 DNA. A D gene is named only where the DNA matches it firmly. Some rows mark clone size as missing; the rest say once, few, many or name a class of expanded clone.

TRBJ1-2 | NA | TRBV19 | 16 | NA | CASSSGHKPANYGYTF | TGTGCCAGTAGTTCCGGACACAAACCAGCTAACTATGGCTACACCTTC
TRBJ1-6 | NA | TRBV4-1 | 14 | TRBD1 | CASSQTGLNSPLHF | TGCGCCAGCAGCCAGACAGGGTTGAATTCACCCCTCCACTTT
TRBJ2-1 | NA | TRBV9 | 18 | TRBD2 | CASSAPLAGGPLRDEQFF | TGTGCCAGCAGCGCCCCTCTAGCGGGGGGCCCCCTAAGGGATGAGCAGTTCTTC
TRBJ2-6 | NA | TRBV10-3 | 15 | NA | CAISEAGAGANVLTF | TGTGCCATCAGTGAGGCAGGGGCTGGGGCCAACGTCCTGACTTTC
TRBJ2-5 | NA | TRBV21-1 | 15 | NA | CASSKAGGGGETQYF | TGTGCCAGCAGCAAAGCGGGGGGAGGAGGGGAGACCCAGTACTTC
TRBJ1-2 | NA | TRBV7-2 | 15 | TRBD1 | CASSLVGRTGHGYTF | TGTGCCAGCAGCTTAGTAGGTCGGACAGGTCACGGCTACACCTTC
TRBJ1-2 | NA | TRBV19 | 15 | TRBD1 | CASSIVGQANYGYTF | TGTGCCAGTAGTATAGTGGGACAGGCTAACTATGGCTACACCTTC
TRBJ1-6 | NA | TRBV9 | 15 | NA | CASSVAISYNSPLHF | TGTGCCAGCAGCGTAGCTATCTCCTATAATTCACCCCTCCACTTT
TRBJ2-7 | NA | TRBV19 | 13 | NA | CASSNRQGYEQYF | TGTGCCAGTAGCAACCGGCAGGGCTACGAGCAGTACTTC
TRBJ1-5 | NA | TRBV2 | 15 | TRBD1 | CASTLQGAGNQPQHF | TGTGCCAGCACCTTACAGGGGGCAGGGAATCAGCCCCAGCATTTT
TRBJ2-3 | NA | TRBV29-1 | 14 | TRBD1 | CSVTGQPSTDTQYF | TGCAGCGTTACGGGACAGCCTAGCACAGATACGCAGTATTTT
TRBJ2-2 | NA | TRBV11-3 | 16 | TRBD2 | CASSPRLAMNTGELFF | TGTGCCAGCAGCCCACGACTAGCGATGAACACCGGGGAGCTGTTTTTT
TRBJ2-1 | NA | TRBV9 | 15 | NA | CASSFIGTSANEQFF | TGTGCCAGCAGCTTCATTGGGACATCGGCGAATGAGCAGTTCTTC
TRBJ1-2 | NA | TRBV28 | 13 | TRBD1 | CASSSGQGGGYTF | TGTGCCAGCAGTTCCGGACAGGGAGGTGGCTACACCTTC
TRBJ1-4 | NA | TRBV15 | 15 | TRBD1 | CATSRDRGRNEKLFF | TGTGCCACCAGCAGAGACAGGGGGCGTAATGAAAAACTGTTTTTT
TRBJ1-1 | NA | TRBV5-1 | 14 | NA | CASSLGLWNTEAFF | TGCGCCAGCAGCTTGGGACTTTGGAACACTGAAGCTTTCTTT
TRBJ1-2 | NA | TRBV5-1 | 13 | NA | CASSLRDFVGYTF | TGCGCCAGCAGCTTGAGGGACTTTGTTGGCTACACCTTC
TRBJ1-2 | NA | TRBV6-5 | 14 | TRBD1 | CASKPTGANYGYTF | TGTGCCAGCAAACCCACAGGGGCGAACTATGGCTACACCTTC
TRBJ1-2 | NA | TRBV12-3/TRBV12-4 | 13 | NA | CASSLAGARGYTF | TGTGCCAGCAGTTTAGCAGGGGCAAGGGGCTACACCTTC
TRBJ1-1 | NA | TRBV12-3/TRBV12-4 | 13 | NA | CASRQGYLAEAFF | TGTGCCAGCAGGCAGGGCTATTTGGCTGAAGCTTTCTTT
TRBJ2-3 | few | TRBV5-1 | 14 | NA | CASSSTLPGDTQYF | TGCGCCAGCAGCTCGACCCTCCCGGGGGATACGCAGTATTTT
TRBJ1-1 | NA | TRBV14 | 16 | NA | CATAPRGAGVVTEAFF | TGTGCCACCGCGCCGAGAGGAGCAGGGGTGGTGACTGAAGCTTTCTTT
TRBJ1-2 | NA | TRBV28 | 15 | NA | CASRIPDSGDYGYTF | TGTGCCAGCAGAATCCCTGACTCCGGGGACTATGGCTACACCTTC
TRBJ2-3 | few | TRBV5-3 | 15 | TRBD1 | CARSSTGDGTDTQYF | TGTGCCAGAAGCAGTACAGGGGACGGGACAGATACGCAGTATTTT
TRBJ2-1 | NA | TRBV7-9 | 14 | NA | CASSLVLDGYEQFF | TGTGCCAGCAGCTTAGTTTTAGACGGGTATGAGCAGTTCTTC
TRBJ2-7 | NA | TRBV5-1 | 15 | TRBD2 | CASSSTSGGSYEQYF | TGCGCCAGCAGTTCGACTAGCGGGGGGTCCTACGAGCAGTACTTC
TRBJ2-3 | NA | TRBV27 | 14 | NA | CASSPSEGADTQYF | TGTGCCAGCAGTCCCTCTGAGGGGGCAGATACGCAGTATTTT
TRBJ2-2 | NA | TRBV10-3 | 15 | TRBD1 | CAISAQQGSTGELFF | TGTGCCATCAGTGCCCAACAGGGGAGTACCGGGGAGCTGTTTTTT
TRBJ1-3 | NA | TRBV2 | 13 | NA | CASSAGLGNTIYF | TGTGCCAGCAGTGCGGGATTGGGAAACACCATATATTTT
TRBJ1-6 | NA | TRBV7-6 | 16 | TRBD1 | CASSRDRETYNSPLHF | TGTGCCAGCAGCCGTGACAGGGAGACCTATAATTCACCCCTCCACTTT
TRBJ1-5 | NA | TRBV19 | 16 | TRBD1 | CATTDRVREGNQPQHF | TGTGCCACTACGGACAGGGTTAGGGAGGGCAATCAGCCCCAGCATTTT
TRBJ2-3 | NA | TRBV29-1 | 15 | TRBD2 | CSASLGLAGYSTQYF | TGCAGCGCTAGCCTTGGACTAGCGGGGTACTCTACGCAGTATTTT
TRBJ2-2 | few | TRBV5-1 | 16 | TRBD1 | CASSLGQGSNTGELFF | TGCGCCAGCAGCTTGGGACAGGGATCGAACACCGGGGAGCTGTTTTTT
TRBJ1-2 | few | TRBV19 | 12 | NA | CASSMGTYGYTF | TGTGCCAGTAGTATGGGCACCTATGGCTACACCTTC
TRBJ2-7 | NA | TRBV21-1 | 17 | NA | CASSPHDATTGEYEQYF | TGTGCCAGCAGCCCCCATGATGCTACCACCGGGGAATACGAGCAGTACTTC
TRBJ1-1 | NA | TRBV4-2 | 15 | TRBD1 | CASSDWTGPRTEAFF | TGTGCCAGCAGCGACTGGACAGGGCCGAGGACTGAAGCTTTCTTT
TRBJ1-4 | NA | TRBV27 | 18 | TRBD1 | CASSLSTGGREANEKLFF | TGTGCCAGCAGTTTGTCCACAGGGGGCAGAGAGGCTAATGAAAAACTGTTTTTT
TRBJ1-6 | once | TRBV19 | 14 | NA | CASTGGHSESPLHF | TGTGCCAGTACTGGGGGACACTCAGAGTCACCCCTCCACTTT
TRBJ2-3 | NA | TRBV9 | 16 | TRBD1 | CASSAYTGASTDTQYF | TGTGCCAGCAGCGCCTATACAGGGGCTAGCACAGATACGCAGTATTTT
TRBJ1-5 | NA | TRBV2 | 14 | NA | CASKEEYSNQPQHF | TGTGCCAGCAAGGAGGAATATAGCAATCAGCCCCAGCATTTT
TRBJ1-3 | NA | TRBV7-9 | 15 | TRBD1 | CASSAHRGGGNTIYF | TGTGCCAGCAGCGCCCACAGGGGAGGTGGAAACACCATATATTTT
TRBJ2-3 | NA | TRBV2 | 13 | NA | CASRRDSLYTQYF | TGTGCCAGCAGGAGGGACTCCCTCTATACGCAGTATTTT
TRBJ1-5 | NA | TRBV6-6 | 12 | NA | CASSSLNQPQHF | TGTGCCAGCAGTTCCCTTAATCAGCCCCAGCATTTT
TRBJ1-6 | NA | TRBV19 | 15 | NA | CASSIGPAGGAPLHF | TGTGCCAGTAGTATCGGGCCGGCGGGCGGGGCGCCCCTCCACTTT
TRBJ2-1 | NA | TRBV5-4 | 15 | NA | CASSFSLLSDYEQFF | TGTGCCAGCAGCTTCAGCCTACTATCGGACTACGAGCAGTTCTTC
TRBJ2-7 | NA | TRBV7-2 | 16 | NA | CASSLDIGGALYEQYF | TGTGCCAGCAGCTTAGATATAGGGGGGGCTCTTTACGAGCAGTACTTC
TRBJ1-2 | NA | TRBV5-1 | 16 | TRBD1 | CASSLTPGQPEYGYTF | TGCGCCAGCAGCCTGACTCCGGGACAGCCAGAATATGGCTACACCTTC
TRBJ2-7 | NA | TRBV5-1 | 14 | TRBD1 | CASSSGQGYYEQYF | TGCGCCAGCAGCTCGGGACAGGGGTACTACGAGCAGTACTTC
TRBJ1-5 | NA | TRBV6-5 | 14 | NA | CASTQGSQNQPQHF | TGTGCCAGCACTCAGGGCAGTCAAAATCAGCCCCAGCATTTT
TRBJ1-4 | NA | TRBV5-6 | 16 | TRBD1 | CASSRQQGAAPGKLFF | TGTGCCAGCAGCCGCCAACAGGGGGCGGCGCCCGGAAAACTGTTTTTT
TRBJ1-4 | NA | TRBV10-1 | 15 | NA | CASSRTVSTNEKLFF | TGCGCCAGCAGCCGGACAGTTTCAACTAATGAAAAACTGTTTTTT
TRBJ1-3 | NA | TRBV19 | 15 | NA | CASSSTGTSGNTIYF | TGTGCCAGTAGTTCTACAGGGACCTCTGGAAACACCATATATTTT
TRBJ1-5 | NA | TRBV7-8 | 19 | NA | CASSLRQGGNYYYNQPQHF | TGTGCCAGCAGCTTGCGGCAGGGAGGTAACTACTATTACAATCAGCCCCAGCATTTT
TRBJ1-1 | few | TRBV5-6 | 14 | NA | CASSLDTMNTEAFF | TGTGCCAGCAGCTTGGATACAATGAACACTGAAGCTTTCTTT
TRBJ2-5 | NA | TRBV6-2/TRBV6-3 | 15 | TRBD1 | CASSYSLQGQETQYF | TGTGCCAGCAGTTACTCTCTACAGGGACAGGAGACCCAGTACTTC
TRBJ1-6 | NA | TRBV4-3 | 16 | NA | CASSQDLRGMNSPLHF | TGCGCCAGCAGCCAAGATCTTAGGGGGATGAATTCACCCCTCCACTTT
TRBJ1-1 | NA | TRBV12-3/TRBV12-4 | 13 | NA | CASSARGNTEAFF | TGTGCCAGCAGTGCCAGGGGGAACACTGAAGCTTTCTTT
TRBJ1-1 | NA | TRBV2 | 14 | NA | CASSVGRANTEAFF | TGTGCCAGCAGTGTAGGCAGGGCGAACACTGAAGCTTTCTTT